This T cell receptor beta chain was sequenced for a study of shared clonotypes between healthy human individuals. Study information: Three CD4 naive, three CD4 memory, two CD8 naive and one CD8 memory plate were used per donor.

Naive CD8 cells lacked CD45RO, underwent positive selection for CCR7 and left out terminally differentiated effector memory CD45RA+ cells. This CDR3 spans 13 amino acids. V lost 6 bases and J lost 1, with 8 bases in between. Germline V CDR1 and CDR2: MDHEN, SYDVKM. In replicate PCRs of sorted subsets, roughly 190 ng DNA, approximately 30,000 T cell genomes, was used. Data came from immunoSEQ multiplex PCR; TCRdb stores just in-frame clones and leaves some out. The sample holds millions of clones; about 93% are singletons and the top ten take 1.7%. Material: naive CD8+ T cells from PBMCs. The TCR sequence derives from a man between 18 and 35 years old in good health. Some clones in this sample may be carry-over from other donors' samples. The V call is TRBV28, the J call TRBJ2-3, with D perhaps matching TRBD2 (5 bases). CDR3 loop: CASRWTGTDTQYF. CDR3 sequence (DNA): TGTGCCAGCAGATGGACTGGCACAGATACGCAGTATTTT.